The next 5 T cell receptor beta chains were all read from a single sample in a study of T cell clones after liver transplantation (dated by TCRdb to between 2018 and 2020). Interpreted using the paper, the time point label stands for: pre-transplant. Libraries came from the immunoSEQ multiplex PCR assay. TCRdb mirrors the immuneACCESS table, restricted to in-frame sequences. Some clones are absent from its copies; in checked studies, under half trace to an unresolved V gene, and the reason for the others is unknown. This sample holds 99,000 or so clones; approximately 78% were observed only once. 0.8% to 1% of the sample goes to the ten largest clones. The source was CD4+ T cells from blood, collected before liver transplant. The receptors were sampled from a human donor who received a liver transplant.

The table lists this clone with a count of one. The rearrangement uses TRBV7-8 and TRBJ2-3; no clear D. Germline CDR1 SGHVS, CDR2 FQNEAQ. V shed 0 bases and J shed 6 bases, with 16 bases lying between them. This CDR3 is 16 amino acids long. The CDR3 DNA reads as TGTGCCAGCAGCTTAGCCTATGGCCGGACGGCGGATACGCAGTATTTT. Protein sequence: CASSLAYGRTADTQYF. The full variable domain, with the rest looked up from reference TRBV7-8 and TRBJ2-3, is GAGVSQSPRYKVAKRGQDVALRCDPISGHVSLFWYQQALGQGPEFLTYFQNEAQLDKSGLPSDRFFAERPEGSVSTLKIQRTQQEDSAVYLCASSLAYGRTADTQYFGPGTRLTVL.

This chain connects TRBV19 to TRBJ1-5; 11 nucleotides match TRBD1. The J segment lost 2 bases and the V segment lost 7 bases, leaving 10 bases of the junction unmatched. The CDR3 runs to 17 residues. Per germline, CDR1 LNHDA and CDR2 SQIVND (reference sequence). The CDR3 region is CASKYGQGAGGNQPQHF. CDR3 nucleotides: TGTGCCAGTAAGTATGGACAGGGGGCAGGAGGCAATCAGCCCCAGCATTTT. Full variable domain (missing parts from reference TRBV19 and TRBJ1-5): DGGITQSPKYLFRKEGQNVTLSCEQNLNHDAMYWYRQDPGQGLRLIYYSQIVNDFQKGDIAEGYSVSREKKESFPLTVTSAQKNPTAFYLCASKYGQGAGGNQPQHFGDGTRLSIL.

The chain couples TRBV11-3 to TRBJ2-5, with D unresolved. The ends were cut back, 4 bases at V and 2 bases at J, with 8 bases in the middle. The CDR3 covers 13 residues. Germline V lookup: CDR1 SGHNT, CDR2 YENEEA. The CDR3 DNA follows: TGTGCCAGCAGCTCCCCTGGGCAAGAGACCCAGTACTTC. Protein product: CASSSPGQETQYF.

This rearrangement joins TRBV25-1 to TRBJ2-1; 11 bases line up with TRBD1. The CDR3 covers 15 residues. Trimming at V came to 5 bases and at J to 7 bases, leaving 7 bases not matched to a gene. CDR1 and CDR2 from the germline V gene are MGHDK and SYGVNS. CDR3 sequence reads: CASSFRGTGGNEQFF. In DNA, the CDR3 is TGTGCCAGCAGTTTTCGAGGGACAGGGGGGAATGAGCAGTTCTTC. The full variable domain, its missing parts supplied by reference TRBV25-1 and TRBJ2-1, is EADIYQTPRYLVIGTGKKITLECSQTMGHDKMYWYQQDPGMELHLIHYSYGVNSTEKGDLSSESTVSRIRTEHFPLTLESARPSHTSQYLCASSFRGTGGNEQFFGPGTRLTVL.

This rearrangement joins TRBV15 to TRBJ1-1; D remains unclear. The V and J ends lost 3 bases and 8 bases respectively, with 13 bases between them. Germline V gene lookup returns CDR1 LNHNV and CDR2 YYDKDF (reference sequence). CDR3 size: 13 residues. DNA of the CDR3: TGTGCCACCAGCAGGGGAAGTTCCCCGGAAGCTTTCTTT. Its protein product is CATSRGSSPEAFF.